These 2 T cell receptor beta chains came from one sample sequenced in a study of blood T cell repertoires in COVID-19. Profiling relied on immunoSEQ multiplex PCR, and the TCRdb table lists in-frame clones only, not all of them. The data contain about 130,000 clones, approximately 85% of them singletons. The sample was peripheral blood. These receptors originate from a man older than 75 with active or convalescent COVID-19.

The chain recombines TRBV3-1 (or the pseudogene TRBV3-2) with TRBJ2-1, with 10 bases identical to TRBD2. This CDR3 comprises 20 residues. Germline V gene sequence: CDR1 LGHDT, CDR2 YNNKEL (reference sequence). The V and J ends lost 0 bases and 5 bases, in that order; junction bases with no gene match: 16. The DNA of the CDR3 is TGTGCCAGCAGCCAAGATGGGGGGATCTGGGGACTAGCGACGGACAATGAGCAGTTCTTC. Translating it yields CASSQDGGIWGLATDNEQFF.

The sample holds one count of this clone. This sequence joins TRBV27 and TRBJ1-5; D is perhaps TRBD1 (6 bases). Germline V gene sequence: CDR1 MNHEY, CDR2 SMNVEV (reference sequence). The CDR3 sequence is 16 residues long. Trimming pared 4 bases from V and 6 bases from J, leaving 19 bases between. The CDR3 nucleotides read TGTGCCAGCAGTTCCGGACAGAGGGTGTCGGGTCAGCCCCAGCATTTT. It translates to CASSSGQRVSGQPQHF.